One and the same sample provided the 28 T cell receptor beta chains below, sequenced in a study of shared T cell receptors in the human thymus. Profiling relied on immunoSEQ multiplex PCR, and the TCRdb table lists in-frame clones only, not all of them. The sample lists hundreds of thousands of clones; 75% to 80% were seen once. The same sample was also used in a study of human thymus T cells.

The specimen sequenced was thymocytes. These TCRs come from a boy under three years old with a congenital heart defect.

The rearrangement links TRBV28 to TRBJ2-7; TRBD2 agrees at 10 bases. Germline CDR1 is MDHEN and CDR2 is SYDVKM. V dropped 7 bases and J dropped 0; count of bases not matched to a gene: 3. This CDR3 is built from 14 residues. The CDR3 DNA sequence: TGTGCCAGCATACTAGCGGGGAGCTCCTACGAGCAGTACTTC. Translation: CASILAGSSYEQYF.

The chain joins TRBV5-6 to TRBJ1-5; D is unclear. The CDR3 covers 15 residues. V was clipped by 1 base and J by 0 bases, with 8 bases between them. The germline gives CDR1 SGHDT, CDR2 YYEEEE. Written as DNA, the CDR3 is TGTGCCAGCAGCTTGCAGACAAATAGCAATCAGCCCCAGCATTTT. Translating gives CASSLQTNSNQPQHF.

The chain recombines TRBV5-1 with TRBJ1-2; D is perhaps TRBD1 (5 bases). Germline values: CDR1 SGHRS, CDR2 YFSETQ. CDR3 size: 14 residues. Trimming shortened V by 0 bases and J by 5 bases, and 11 bases separated the two germline ends. In nucleotides, the CDR3 is TGCGCCAGCAGCTTGGTGGGGGGAAATTATGGCTACACCTTC. This translates into CASSLVGGNYGYTF. The full variable domain, rest sourced from reference TRBV5-1 and TRBJ1-2, is KAGVTQTPRYLIKTRGQQVTLSCSPISGHRSVSWYQQTPGQGLQFLFEYFSETQRNKGNFPGRFSGRQFSNSRSEMNVSTLELGDSALYLCASSLVGGNYGYTFGSGTRLTVV.

V gene TRBV30 combines with J gene TRBJ2-1; perhaps TRBD2 as D (6 bases). Deletions cut 0 bases from V and 7 bases from J, with 25 bases between. There are 18 residues in the CDR3. Germline V CDR1 and CDR2: GTSNPN, SVGIG (reference sequence). CDR3 sequence reads: CAWSVGVASSAEANEQFF. The CDR3 DNA follows: TGTGCCTGGAGTGTAGGAGTCGCTTCTAGCGCCGAGGCAAATGAGCAGTTCTTC.

This sequence joins TRBV28 and TRBJ2-4; a weak D match, TRBD1 (6 bases). V lost 7 bases and J lost 7, with 32 bases in between. Germline values: CDR1 MDHEN, CDR2 SYDVKM. The CDR3 is 19 amino acids. Written as DNA, the CDR3 is TGTGCCAGCAAATCTACTTCCTACTTCTGGACAGCCCAAGGGAACATTCAGTACTTC. Its protein product is CASKSTSYFWTAQGNIQYF.

The J gene is TRBJ1-2, the V gene TRBV19, with 9 bases aligning to TRBD1. CDR1 is LNHDA and CDR2 is SQIVND in the germline V gene (reference sequence). V was clipped by 1 base and J by 6 bases; unmatched bases: 12. The CDR3 totals 17 residues. The CDR3 DNA follows: TGTGCCAGTAGTATAGTCCGTCGGACAGGGGCATTGCATGGCTACACCTTC. Translating gives CASSIVRRTGALHGYTF.

This chain links TRBV12-5 with TRBJ2-1; 7 nucleotides line up with TRBD1. The ends lost 0 bases at V and 5 bases at J; junction bases unmatched: 7. Per germline, CDR1 LGHNT and CDR2 FRNRAP. This CDR3 spans 16 amino acids. CDR3 DNA sequence: TGTGCTAGTGGTTTGGTACGACGACAGGGAAACAATGAGCAGTTCTTC. It codes for CASGLVRRQGNNEQFF.

The rearrangement uses TRBV5-1 and TRBJ1-1, with D perhaps matching TRBD1 (5 bases). Germline V lookup: CDR1 SGHRS, CDR2 YFSETQ. The CDR3 is made up of 16 amino acids. Trimming removed 4 bases from V and 1 base from J, with 17 bases in between. The CDR3 DNA follows: TGCGCCAGCAGCCCCAACAGGAGAGGACCGAACACTGAAGCTTTCTTT. It is translated as CASSPNRRGPNTEAFF.

This chain joins TRBV4-3 and TRBJ2-6, with 11 bases matching TRBD1. The ends lost 0 bases at V and 5 bases at J; junction bases unmatched: 9. Germline V gene lookup returns CDR1 LGHNA and CDR2 YSLEER. The CDR3 is made up of 19 amino acids. The CDR3 is CASSQDFVGQGVRANVLTF. The CDR3 nucleotides are TGCGCCAGCAGCCAAGATTTTGTGGGACAGGGGGTTAGGGCCAACGTCCTGACTTTC.

The chain links TRBV2 to TRBJ1-5, with D unclear. Germline V CDR1 and CDR2: SNHLY, FYNNEI. Trimming removed 8 bases from V and 1 base from J, with 12 bases in between. The CDR3 extends over 14 amino acids. The CDR3 sequence: CASRGLGSNQPQHF. CDR3 sequence (DNA): TGTGCCAGCCGGGGTTTGGGGAGCAATCAGCCCCAGCATTTT. Complete variable domain (other parts from reference TRBV2 and TRBJ1-5): EPEVTQTPSHQVTQMGQEVILRCVPISNHLYFYWYRQILGQKVEFLVSFYNNEISEKSEIFDDQFSVERPDGSNFTLKIRSTKLEDSAMYFCASRGLGSNQPQHFGDGTRLSIL.

The chain couples TRBV10-3 to TRBJ2-5; D is possibly TRBD1 (6 bases). V lost 6 bases to trimming and J lost 5 bases, with 13 bases between them. Germline V gene data show CDR1 as ENHRY and CDR2 as SYGVKD. The CDR3 length is 13 residues. This chain's CDR3 is CAISRQALETQYF. DNA of the CDR3: TGTGCCATCAGCAGACAGGCCCTGGAGACCCAGTACTTC.

The rearrangement joins TRBV4-1 to TRBJ2-7; tentative D call: TRBD2 (7 bases). Trimming shortened V by 3 bases and J by 1 base, and 16 bases separated the two germline ends. From germline, CDR1 is MGHRA and CDR2 YSYEKL. CDR3 size: 16 residues. In nucleotides, the CDR3 is TGCGCCAGCAGCCACGCTCCGGGGGGCGCGTCCTACGAGCAGTACTTC. Translated: CASSHAPGGASYEQYF.

The chain employs TRBV28 and TRBJ2-4, with D perhaps matching TRBD2 (5 bases). The germline V gene encodes CDR1 MDHEN and CDR2 SYDVKM. V was clipped by 1 base and J by 0 bases, with 19 bases between them. This CDR3 is built from 19 residues. The CDR3 DNA is TGTGCCAGCAGTTTATTAGGAGGTTCTGTTGGCTTAGCCAAAAACATTCAGTACTTC. It yields the protein CASSLLGGSVGLAKNIQYF.

The chain is built from TRBV4-3 and TRBJ2-7; 10 bases fit TRBD2. Losses at the gene ends were 1 base for V and 4 bases for J; bases not matched to a gene: 4. The CDR3 loop spans 15 amino acids. CDR1 and CDR2 (germline): LGHNA, YSLEER. The CDR3 is CASSQGTSGAYEQYF. In DNA, the CDR3 is TGCGCCAGCAGCCAAGGGACTAGCGGAGCATACGAGCAGTACTTC.

The chain uses TRBV6-1 and TRBJ2-7; 14 nucleotides match TRBD2. Per germline, CDR1 MNHNS and CDR2 SASEGT. CDR3 length equals 18 residues. V trimming: 4 bases; J trimming: 1 base; junction bases outside the gene matches: 9. The DNA for the CDR3 is TGTGCCAGCAGTGGACCGGGACTAGCGGGAGAGAGTTCCTACGAGCAGTACTTC. This encodes CASSGPGLAGESSYEQYF.

V and J are TRBV11-2 and TRBJ2-5, with D tentatively TRBD1 (5 bases). V was clipped by 2 bases and J by 3 bases, with 16 bases between them. The CDR3 extends over 16 amino acids. Germline CDR1 is SGHAT and CDR2 is FQNNGV. The CDR3 region has the DNA TGTGCCAGCAGCTTAAATCGGCGGTTAGGGGAAGAGACCCAGTACTTC. It encodes CASSLNRRLGEETQYF.

The chain couples TRBV9 to TRBJ2-2; TRBD2 agrees at 7 bases. Germline loops: CDR1 SGDLS, CDR2 YYNGEE. The CDR3 totals 13 residues. Written as DNA, the CDR3 is TGTGTCAGACTAGCCGGCAACACCGGGGAGCTGTTTTTT. It yields the protein CVRLAGNTGELFF.

This chain uses TRBV5-1 with TRBJ2-4, with TRBD1 identical over 12 bases. This CDR3 spans 18 amino acids. Unmatched junction bases numbered 8, after V lost 4 bases and J lost 0 bases. Per the germline V gene, CDR1 is SGHRS and CDR2 is YFSETQ. In nucleotides, the CDR3 is TGCGCCAGCAGCAAGGGGACAGGGGGCGAGGTAGCCAAAAACATTCAGTACTTC. Translation: CASSKGTGGEVAKNIQYF.

The rearrangement uses TRBV4-1 and TRBJ1-5, with D perhaps TRBD1 (5 bases). Between the trimmed V and J ends, which lost 3 bases and 4 bases, there was a span of 16 bases. CDR1 MGHRA and CDR2 YSYEKL come from the germline V gene. There are 16 residues in the CDR3. This chain's CDR3 is CASSQPETAGNQPQHF. The CDR3 region has the DNA TGCGCCAGCAGCCAGCCCGAGACGGCAGGGAATCAGCCCCAGCATTTT.

In its sample, this clone was seen once. The chain recombines TRBV20-1 with TRBJ1-2; possibly TRBD1 for D (5 bases). The CDR3 contains 11 residues. The germline gives CDR1 DFQATT, CDR2 SNEGSKA (reference sequence). V gave up 2 bases and J gave up 6 bases, with 7 bases separating them. The CDR3 loop is CSARTTDGYTF. Written as DNA, the CDR3 is TGCAGTGCTAGAACGACAGATGGCTACACCTTC.

The chain joins TRBV4-2 to TRBJ1-1; D is unresolved. V was cut by 1 base and J by 4 bases, with 16 bases left in between. This CDR3 comprises 16 residues. Germline CDR1 and CDR2: LGHNA and YNFKEQ. CDR3 nucleotide sequence: TGTGCCAGCAGCCAAGTTCGGGGAGAGGTTAGCACTGAAGCTTTCTTT. Residues: CASSQVRGEVSTEAFF.

V is TRBV5-8 and J is TRBJ1-5; D is perhaps TRBD1 (5 bases). Germline-derived CDR1 and CDR2 are SGHTS and YDEGEE. The CDR3 covers 16 residues. The germline V and J ends were trimmed by 1 base and 3 bases, with 14 bases remaining between them. Here the CDR3 reads CASSLLAGLNNQPQHF. In DNA, the CDR3 is TGTGCCAGCAGCTTGTTAGCAGGGTTGAACAATCAGCCCCAGCATTTT.

The rearrangement joins TRBV6-1 to TRBJ1-2; D unresolved. The CDR3 has 13 residues. Germline CDR1 MNHNS, CDR2 SASEGT. V lost 6 bases and J lost 3, with 11 bases in between. CDR3 bases: TGTGCCAGCAGACCCGGGTCCTACTATGGCTACACCTTC. Protein product: CASRPGSYYGYTF.

This chain uses TRBV4-3 with TRBJ2-7; 10 bases map to TRBD2. The CDR3 covers 19 residues. CDR1 is LGHNA, CDR2 YSLEER, per germline. V trimming: 2 bases; J trimming: 0 bases; junction bases outside the gene matches: 13. The CDR3 spells CASSQSRTSGTNNSYEQYF. CDR3 coding DNA: TGCGCCAGCAGCCAATCAAGAACTAGCGGGACAAATAACTCCTACGAGCAGTACTTC.

The J gene is TRBJ2-3, the V gene TRBV7-2; 8 bases match TRBD1. J lost 0 bases, V lost 5 bases, and 7 bases had no gene match. Germline CDR1 SGHTA, CDR2 FQGNSA. This CDR3 has 16 amino acids. CDR3 residues: CASSRPRTGSTDTQYF. The CDR3, as DNA: TGTGCCAGCAGCCGACCCCGGACAGGGAGCACAGATACGCAGTATTTT. Drawing the rest from reference TRBV7-2 and TRBJ2-3, the complete variable domain is GAGVSQSPSNKVTEKGKDVELRCDPISGHTALYWYRQSLGQGLEFLIYFQGNSAPDKSGLPSDRFSAERTGGSVSTLTIQRTQQEDSAVYLCASSRPRTGSTDTQYFGPGTRLTVL.

Turning to this clone: Other nucleotide sequences in the sample specify the same CDR3. The chain combines TRBV20-1 with TRBJ2-7, with D maybe TRBD2 (5 bases). Trimming removed 5 bases at V and 3 bases at J, with 8 bases between. The CDR3 is made up of 11 amino acids. Germline CDR1 is DFQATT and CDR2 is SNEGSKA (reference sequence). CDR3 region: CSASADYEQYF. For the CDR3, the DNA is TGCAGTGCTTCAGCGGACTACGAGCAGTACTTC.

The gene calls are TRBV5-1 and TRBJ1-4, with 11 bases lining up with TRBD1. V dropped 0 bases and J dropped 6; count of bases not matched to a gene: 10. In germline, CDR1 is SGHRS, CDR2 YFSETQ. This CDR3 spans 18 amino acids. The CDR3 sequence: CASSLAVGQGASYEKLFF. The CDR3 nucleotides are TGCGCCAGCAGCTTGGCCGTAGGACAGGGGGCTAGTTATGAAAAACTGTTTTTT.

There are a few counts of this clone. V is TRBV27 and J is TRBJ2-3; 9 bases line up with TRBD1. V was clipped by 3 bases and J by 3 bases; unmatched bases: 10. The germline V gene encodes CDR1 MNHEY and CDR2 SMNVEV (reference sequence). The CDR3 is 17 residues long. The CDR3 DNA follows: TGTGCCAGCAGTTTGGGACAGGGTAATACGATAACAGATACGCAGTATTTT. Translated, it gives CASSLGQGNTITDTQYF.